These T cell receptor beta chains were read from a single sample in a study of persistence of HIV-infected CD4 T cells. Clones were read by immunoSEQ multiplex PCR, and TCRdb kept only the in-frame ones, dropping some. The data contain roughly 30,000 clones, 82% of them singletons. Their specific antigens are unknown. Sequenced here: CD4+ T cells sorted from PBMCs after roughly 17-hour stimulation, sampled from a patient who received antiretroviral therapy. These receptors all come from an adult man with HIV who was CMV-seropositive. Both conserved end residues are part of each CDR3. Fields, in order: J gene, clone size, D gene, V gene, CDR3 protein, CDR3 DNA. A D gene is named only where the DNA matches it firmly. Only part of the rows carry a size: once, few, many, or a class if the clone is expanded.

J gene: TRBJ2-3; clone size: -; D gene: TRBD2; V gene: TRBV28; CDR3 protein: CASRGLGTDTQYF; CDR3 DNA: TGTGCCAGCAGGGGACTAGGCACAGATACGCAGTATTTT
J gene: TRBJ1-3; clone size: -; D gene: -; V gene: TRBV3-1/TRBV3-2; CDR3 protein: CASSSPDTIYF; CDR3 DNA: TGTGCCAGCAGCTCGCCGGACACCATATATTTT
J gene: TRBJ2-3; clone size: -; D gene: TRBD2; V gene: TRBV2; CDR3 protein: CASSGPSGGAFDTQYF; CDR3 DNA: TGTGCCAGCAGTGGACCTAGCGGGGGGGCCTTTGATACGCAGTATTTT
J gene: TRBJ2-1; clone size: -; D gene: TRBD2; V gene: TRBV2; CDR3 protein: CASSGTSGGASLYNEQFF; CDR3 DNA: TGTGCCAGCAGTGGGACTAGCGGGGGGGCCTCCCTCTACAATGAGCAGTTCTTC
J gene: TRBJ1-1; clone size: -; D gene: -; V gene: TRBV19; CDR3 protein: CASSIETDLPGAFF; CDR3 DNA: TGTGCCAGTAGTATAGAAACGGATCTTCCGGGGGCTTTCTTT
J gene: TRBJ1-1; clone size: -; D gene: -; V gene: TRBV18; CDR3 protein: CASSPTTGTLNTEAFF; CDR3 DNA: TGTGCCAGCTCACCAACAACCGGGACATTGAACACTGAAGCTTTCTTT
J gene: TRBJ1-4; clone size: few; D gene: -; V gene: TRBV2; CDR3 protein: CASSGDSRVGKLFF; CDR3 DNA: TGTGCCAGCAGCGGGGACTCTCGAGTAGGAAAACTGTTTTTT
J gene: TRBJ2-1; clone size: -; D gene: TRBD2; V gene: TRBV6-6; CDR3 protein: CASTEAGGRYNEQFF; CDR3 DNA: TGTGCCAGCACCGAAGCGGGGGGGCGCTACAATGAGCAGTTCTTC
J gene: TRBJ2-1; clone size: -; D gene: TRBD2; V gene: TRBV10-2; CDR3 protein: CASSESQGLRNEQFF; CDR3 DNA: TGCGCCAGCAGTGAGTCCCAGGGACTACGGAATGAGCAGTTCTTC
J gene: TRBJ2-5; clone size: few; D gene: -; V gene: TRBV10-2; CDR3 protein: CASSPDGETQYF; CDR3 DNA: TGCGCCAGCAGTCCTGACGGGGAGACCCAGTACTTC
J gene: TRBJ2-5; clone size: -; D gene: -; V gene: TRBV5-5; CDR3 protein: CASSRDFQRETQYF; CDR3 DNA: TGTGCCAGCAGCCGGGACTTCCAACGGGAGACCCAGTACTTC
J gene: TRBJ2-3; clone size: -; D gene: TRBD2; V gene: TRBV4-2; CDR3 protein: CASSQRLAGGSSTDTQYF; CDR3 DNA: TGTGCCAGCAGCCAGCGACTAGCGGGGGGTTCTAGCACAGATACGCAGTATTTT
J gene: TRBJ1-5; clone size: -; D gene: -; V gene: TRBV2; CDR3 protein: CASSGRGGRQPQHF; CDR3 DNA: TGTGCCAGCAGTGGCAGGGGAGGAAGACAGCCCCAGCATTTT
J gene: TRBJ1-2; clone size: -; D gene: -; V gene: TRBV28; CDR3 protein: CASSLQYGYTF; CDR3 DNA: TGTGCCAGCAGTTTACAATATGGCTACACCTTC
J gene: TRBJ2-7; clone size: -; D gene: -; V gene: TRBV9; CDR3 protein: CASSEQWASEYEQYF; CDR3 DNA: TGTGCCAGCAGCGAGCAGTGGGCTAGCGAGTACGAGCAGTACTTC
J gene: TRBJ2-7; clone size: -; D gene: -; V gene: TRBV27; CDR3 protein: CASKFLGPYEQYF; CDR3 DNA: TGTGCCAGCAAATTCCTGGGACCTTACGAGCAGTACTTC
J gene: TRBJ2-3; clone size: -; D gene: -; V gene: TRBV12-3/TRBV12-4; CDR3 protein: CATMLSDTQYF; CDR3 DNA: TGTGCCACCATGCTCAGTGATACGCAGTATTTT